Following are 5 T cell receptor beta chains from one sample sequenced in a study of blood T cell repertoires in COVID-19. Clones were read by immunoSEQ multiplex PCR, and TCRdb kept only the in-frame ones, dropping some. This table holds under 250,000 clones, 84% found once. Sequencing input: peripheral blood. The receptors originated from a woman in her forties who had recovered from COVID-19.

This clone was counted a few times. V gene TRBV7-2 combines with J gene TRBJ1-1; 9 positions match TRBD1. The CDR3 is 14 residues long. The V gene end was trimmed by 5 bases and the J gene end by 11 bases; junction bases not matched to a gene: 12. Germline loops: CDR1 SGHTA, CDR2 FQGNSA. This CDR3 is CASSPPGTGLLAFF. The CDR3 bases are TGTGCCAGCAGCCCCCCCGGGACAGGGCTTTTGGCTTTCTTT. Based on the CDR3 plus reference TRBV7-2 and TRBJ1-1, the full variable domain is GAGVSQSPSNKVTEKGKDVELRCDPISGHTALYWYRQSLGQGLEFLIYFQGNSAPDKSGLPSDRFSAERTGGSVSTLTIQRTQQEDSAVYLCASSPPGTGLLAFFGQGTRLTVV.

For the CDR3, the DNA is TGTGCCAGCAGTTCCCGGGACAGGGGAAGCACAGATACGCAGTATTTT. Translation: CASSSRDRGSTDTQYF. V gene TRBV5-6 combines with J gene TRBJ2-3; the match to TRBD1 covers 10 bases. This CDR3 has 16 residues. With 5 bases clipped from V and 0 bases from J, the junction kept 6 bases outside the gene matches. The germline CDR1 and CDR2 sequences are SGHDT and YYEEEE.

The V gene is TRBV9, the J gene TRBJ2-7, with 9 bases fitting TRBD1. The ends lost 3 bases at V and 2 bases at J; junction bases unmatched: 3. Per germline, CDR1 SGDLS and CDR2 YYNGEE. The CDR3 covers 14 residues. The CDR3 DNA reads TGTGCCAGCAGCGCTGGACAGGGGACCTACGAGCAGTACTTC. This translates into CASSAGQGTYEQYF.

This clone was counted a few times. The CDR3 sequence: CATSRDPGLSYEQYF. CDR3 nucleotide sequence: TGTGCCACCAGCAGGGATCCGGGACTGTCCTACGAGCAGTACTTC. The chain is built from TRBV15 and TRBJ2-7; maybe TRBD2 (6 bases). Per the germline V gene, CDR1 is LNHNV and CDR2 is YYDKDF (reference sequence). Trimming cost V 3 bases and J 1 base, with 13 bases left between them. CDR3 length: 15 amino acids.

The rearrangement uses TRBV3-1 (or the pseudogene TRBV3-2) and TRBJ2-1, with 11 bases lining up with TRBD2. Germline V gene sequence: CDR1 LGHDT, CDR2 YNNKEL (reference sequence). J gave up 5 bases and V 5 bases, and 5 bases lay outside the gene matches. The CDR3 covers 15 residues. CDR3 in amino acids: CASSSDSGGDNEQFF. CDR3 in DNA: TGTGCCAGCAGCTCAGATAGCGGGGGGGACAATGAGCAGTTCTTC.